Each of the 6 T cell receptor beta chains below was sequenced from the same sample in a study of OX40 agonist ivuxolimab in advanced cancers. Repertoires were generated with immunoSEQ multiplex PCR, while TCRdb's copy carries only in-frame clones and drops some. The data hold about 52,000 clones, with just under 95% observed a single time. The sample consisted of CD4+ or CD8+ T cells sorted from blood, taken in a trial of the OX40 agonist ivuxolimab. All receptors come from an adult with an advanced solid tumor such as melanoma, head and neck, liver or kidney cancer.

The rearrangement uses TRBV5-6 and TRBJ2-5; D possibly corresponds to TRBD1 (5 bases). Germline CDR1 SGHDT, CDR2 YYEEEE. CDR3 length: 13 amino acids. Trimming left V 4 bases short and J 7 bases short, with 14 bases between. The CDR3 region has the DNA TGTGCCAGCAGCCCAACAGGAAGTGTGACCCAGTACTTC. Translating it yields CASSPTGSVTQYF.

The CDR3 is CASSQDRGENTEAFF. CDR3 in DNA: TGCGCCAGCAGCCAAGATCGGGGCGAGAACACTGAAGCTTTCTTT. The chain employs TRBV4-3 and TRBJ1-1; D may be TRBD1 (5 bases). CDR1 and CDR2 from the germline V gene are LGHNA and YSLEER. CDR3 size: 15 residues. V was trimmed by 0 bases and J by 1 base, leaving 9 bases between them.

The rearrangement uses TRBV4-1 and TRBJ2-1; 10 nucleotides align to TRBD2. Losses at the gene ends were 0 bases for V and 9 bases for J; bases not matched to a gene: 5. This CDR3 region has 15 residues. The germline CDR1 and CDR2 sequences are MGHRA and YSYEKL. CDR3 bases: TGCGCCAGCAGCCAAGAGCCTAGCGGGAGTTTTGAGCAGTTCTTC. As protein: CASSQEPSGSFEQFF.

The chain uses TRBV9 and TRBJ2-1; D is tentatively TRBD1 or TRBD2 (5 bases each). Trimming left V 3 bases short and J 2 bases short, with 12 bases between. Germline assignment: CDR1 SGDLS and CDR2 YYNGEE. The CDR3 loop spans 15 amino acids. Written as DNA, the CDR3 is TGTGCCAGCAGCGGCCGGGACCAACCCTACAATGAGCAGTTCTTC. Its protein is CASSGRDQPYNEQFF.

The chain couples TRBV9 to TRBJ1-2, with 10 bases matching TRBD1. V shed 3 bases, J shed 8 bases, and the junction held 1 base outside the gene matches. CDR3 length: 12 residues. Germline V gene sequence: CDR1 SGDLS, CDR2 YYNGEE. CDR3 amino acids: CASSATGGGYTF. DNA of the CDR3: TGTGCCAGCAGCGCGACAGGGGGCGGCTACACCTTC.

This chain links TRBV9 with TRBJ2-3; 7 bases line up with TRBD2. V trimming: 0 bases; J trimming: 0 bases; junction bases outside the gene matches: 7. CDR1 and CDR2 from the germline V gene are SGDLS and YYNGEE. CDR3 length: 17 residues. CDR3 residues: CASSVGGGGASTDTQYF. The CDR3 DNA follows: TGTGCCAGCAGCGTAGGTGGGGGAGGGGCTAGCACAGATACGCAGTATTTT.